This TCR beta chain was recovered during a study of CD8 T cells in Susac syndrome (dated by TCRdb to the late 2010s). Turning to the overall study: Whether CD8+ T cell activation and differentiation in Susac syndrome was antigen driven was tested using repertoire sequencing. Clonality of the CD8+ T cell repertoire was compared between around 13 healthy donors, around 14 Susac syndrome patients and around 16 multiple sclerosis patients. Here is what the overall study found, with its caveats: The TCR sequencing and HLA analysis was acknowledged to have included a relatively small number of individuals.

RNA was extracted using the RNeasy kit, and about 0.5 to 1 ug of the RNA was reverse transcribed with random hexamers. TCR beta CDR3 regions were amplified with the immunoSEQ multiplex PCR assay covering 54 Vbeta and 13 Jbeta segments. To correct PCR amplification bias, a synthetic template baseline was used for both primer optimization and computational correction. As for the authors' bioinformatics: Only productive sequences were kept, with reads annotated to V, D and J genes according to IMGT and analyzed in immunoSEQ Analyzer. Clonality was computed as one minus Shannon entropy normalized by log2 of the number of productive unique sequences. For each patient and control, public and private clones were evaluated within the 100 most prevalent clones. A clone was defined as Susac-specific if it was absent from the healthy and MS cohorts, from some 1,100 published viral clones and from other ImmuneACCESS disease sequences. TCRdb itself trimmed the public reads at Q25 with fastp, ran MiXCR and retained productive beta chains. Records with the same CDR3 protein are collapsed into one entry carrying the most frequent genes and DNA. The V and J calls were not made by the authors but by TCRdb's processing. In this sample the table shows roughly 80,000 distinct CDR3 sequences, 85% to 95% of which occur a single time. The ten largest clones capture about 0.3% of the sample.

Details on this clonotype: The specificity of this receptor is unknown. Per-base quality was not reported, and no clone a single base away is much larger than it.

Taken from the germline V gene (reference sequence), the CDR1 and CDR2 loops are MNHEY and SMNVEV. The CDR3 goes from the cysteine to the phenylalanine over 14 residues. The entry retains the CDR3 DNA only, 42 bases that are in frame from base 1. Trimming leaves V shorter by 6 bases and J shorter by 7 bases, with the junction holding 6 bases beyond the gene matches. High-throughput TCR beta sequencing profiled peripheral blood CD8+ and CD4+ T cells from healthy donors, Susac syndrome patients and multiple sclerosis patients. Healthy donors were included as age- and sex-matched controls. Bulk CD8+ and CD4+ T cells were purified magnetically by negative isolation, whereas CD8+ TEMRA cells were enriched by FACS. Blood was drawn into EDTA tubes, processed within 24 hours, and PBMCs were isolated by density gradient centrifugation. PBMCs intended for TCR sequencing were cryopreserved in liquid nitrogen and thawed later in a water bath at 37 degrees C. The sorted or isolated CD4+, CD8+ and CD8+ TEMRA cells reached a purity of at least 90%.

The receptor's source is a human donor in good health. This receptor chain uses TRBV27 and TRBJ1-6, with 7 junctional bases fitting TRBD1. The material sequenced was CD8+ T cells from PBMCs. The DNA sequence is given as TGTGCCAGCAGACCGGGACAGAAAAATTCACCCCTCCACTTT. Its protein product is CASRPGQKNSPLHF.